This T cell receptor beta chain came from a study of CD8 T cells in ankylosing spondylitis listed by TCRdb under 2017. In terms of the full investigation: The study set out to find disease-linked TCR variants by profiling T cell receptor beta repertoires in ankylosing spondylitis patients and healthy donors. The full study cohort was made up of under 30 ankylosing spondylitis patients and 108 healthy donors. Samples of peripheral blood were taken, and for ankylosing spondylitis patients, synovial fluid was collected as well.

There are many counts of this clonotype. There is no known antigen for this receptor. No qualities accompany the bases; no much larger clone lies one base away. For sequencing, an Illumina HiSeq 2500 was employed. Quantitative 5'-RACE with molecular barcodes was the method used to prepare the TCR beta libraries. From the authors' description of their analysis: A new computational method based on a probabilistic model of VDJ rearrangement was used to identify disease-linked TCR variants. TCRdb reprocessed the public reads (quality trimming at Q25 with fastp, clone calling with MiXCR) and kept in-frame beta chains. Entries are consolidated by CDR3 protein sequence, retaining the most common genes and DNA. TCRdb, not the original authors, processed these V and J calls. For this sample there are around 490,000 distinct CDR3 sequences; 5.3% appear just once. The top ten clonotypes cover under 4.5% of the sample.

CDR1 MNHNS and CDR2 SASEGT are derived from the germline V gene. The CDR3 has 15 amino acids, counting the end cysteine and phenylalanine. The sequence is cut down to CDR3 DNA, 45 bases in frame from base 1. Unmatched junction bases come to 8, with V trimmed by 6 bases and J by 7 bases. General study outcomes and caveats: Blood from ankylosing spondylitis patients appeared to be characterized by a TCR beta motif made up of eight highly homologous amino acid variants. The disease-linked clones were reported as significantly enriched in matched synovial fluid samples from ankylosing spondylitis patients. A CD8+ phenotype was shown by the disease-linked clones, which were found at relatively low frequencies in peripheral blood. Some motif variants were previously reported in synovial fluid and blood of reactive arthritis patients, suggesting common disease-initiation mechanisms.

The chain uses TRBV6-1 and TRBJ2-3; TRBD1 aligns with 12 central bases. Input material: blood, either unsorted or a sorted T cell fraction (not recorded which). This clonotype was sampled from a male donor with ankylosing spondylitis. The CDR3 region has the sequence CASSVGQGARNTQYF. Here is the DNA: TGTGCCAGCAGCGTGGGACAGGGGGCGCGAAATACGCAGTATTTT.